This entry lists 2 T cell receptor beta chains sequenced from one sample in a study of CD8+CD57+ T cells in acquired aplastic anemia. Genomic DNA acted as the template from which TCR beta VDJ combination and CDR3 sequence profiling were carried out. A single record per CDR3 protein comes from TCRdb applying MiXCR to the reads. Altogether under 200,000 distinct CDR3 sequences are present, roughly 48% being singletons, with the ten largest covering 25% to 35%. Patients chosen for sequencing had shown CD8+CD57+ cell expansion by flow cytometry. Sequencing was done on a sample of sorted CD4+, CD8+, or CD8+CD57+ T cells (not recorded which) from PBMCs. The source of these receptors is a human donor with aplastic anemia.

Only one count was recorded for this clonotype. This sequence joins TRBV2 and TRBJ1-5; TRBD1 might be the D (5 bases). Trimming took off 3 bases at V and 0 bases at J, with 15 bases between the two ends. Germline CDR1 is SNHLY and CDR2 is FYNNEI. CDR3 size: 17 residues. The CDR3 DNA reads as TGTGCCAGCAGTGACGCTTGGACAAGCTATAGCAATCAGCCCCAGCATTTT. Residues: CASSDAWTSYSNQPQHF.

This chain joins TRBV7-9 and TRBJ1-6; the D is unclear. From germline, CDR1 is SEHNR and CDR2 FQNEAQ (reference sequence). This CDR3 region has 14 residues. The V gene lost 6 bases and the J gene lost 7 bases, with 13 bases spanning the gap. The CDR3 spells CASSYLAPNSPLHF. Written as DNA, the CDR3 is TGTGCCAGCAGTTACCTCGCCCCCAATTCACCCCTCCACTTT.